This T cell receptor (beta chain) was recovered during a study of blood T cell repertoires in COVID-19. At the level of the study: COVID-19 samples collected from the United States, Italy and Spain covered acute and convalescent phases. Sources were T cells, B-cell-depleted T cells, or PBMCs; the material itself was cDNA or gDNA.

Trimming took off 4 bases at V and 3 bases at J, with 22 bases between the two ends. Germline V gives CDR1 SGHNT, CDR2 YYREEE (reference sequence). This CDR3 has 17 residues. This table comes from immunoSEQ multiplex PCR, and its TCRdb copy is limited to in-frame clones, with some not included. The sample shows around 460,000 clones, over 85% of them seen only once. The rearrangement links TRBV5-4 to TRBJ1-1; D possibly corresponds to TRBD1 (6 bases). The clonotype was recovered from a man aged 18 to 29 with COVID-19, enrolled during active disease. The sample consisted of peripheral blood. CDR3: CASSKGWGGGRDTEAFF. CDR3 in DNA: TGTGCCAGCAGCAAAGGTTGGGGGGGCGGAAGAGACACTGAAGCTTTCTTT.